The 13 T cell receptor beta chains in this list originate from one sample, sequenced in a study of CD8 T cells in Susac syndrome. Reverse transcription of about 0.45 to 1 ug RNA was performed with random hexamers. MiXCR, applied by TCRdb to the immunoSEQ multiplex PCR reads, yields one record per CDR3 protein. Of 150,000 to 200,000 distinct CDR3 sequences listed, roughly nine tenths were seen once; the top ten hold around 0.079%. Sample: CD4+ T cells from PBMCs. These receptors were obtained from a human donor with Susac syndrome.

The CDR3 is CASSQTEYYGYTF. DNA of the CDR3: TGTGCCAGCAGCCAGACAGAATACTATGGCTACACCTTC. V is TRBV27 and J is TRBJ1-2; a possible D gene is TRBD1 (5 bases). The germline gives CDR1 MNHEY, CDR2 SMNVEV (reference sequence). V lost 6 bases and J 3 bases, leaving 11 bases between the germline ends. This CDR3 has 13 amino acids.

J is TRBJ1-5 and V is TRBV15; perhaps TRBD1 as D (5 bases). The V end was cut by 2 bases, the J end by 9 bases, with 20 bases between. The germline V gene has CDR1 LNHNV and CDR2 YYDKDF (reference sequence). The CDR3 is 16 residues long. This CDR3 is CATSRTTGAGWGPQHF. CDR3 DNA sequence: TGTGCCACCAGCAGAACGACCGGGGCCGGGTGGGGGCCCCAGCATTTT. Full variable domain (remainder filled in from reference TRBV15 and TRBJ1-5): DAMVIQNPRYQVTQFGKPVTLSCSQTLNHNVMYWYQQKSSQAPKLLFHYYDKDFNNEADTPDNFQSRRPNTSFCFLDIRSPGLGDTAMYLCATSRTTGAGWGPQHFGDGTRLSIL.

The chain has TRBV28 and TRBJ2-7; D is unclear. Trimming stripped 5 bases from V and 1 base from J, with 6 bases between. Germline CDR1 MDHEN, CDR2 SYDVKM. The CDR3 length is 12 residues. CDR3 in DNA: TGTGCCAGCAGTGTACAGTCCTACGAGCAGTACTTC. Residues: CASSVQSYEQYF. The variable domain in full, with the rest retrieved from reference TRBV28 and TRBJ2-7, is DVKVTQSSRYLVKRTGEKVFLECVQDMDHENMFWYRQDPGLGLRLIYFSYDVKMKEKGDIPEGYSVSREKKERFSLILESASTNQTSMYLCASSVQSYEQYFGPGTRLTVT.

The CDR3 DNA follows: TGTGCCAGCATCTCCGGGGACAGGGTCAACTATGGCTACACCTTC. As protein: CASISGDRVNYGYTF. The chain combines TRBV28 with TRBJ1-2, with 9 bases lining up with TRBD1. Trimming removed 7 bases from V and 2 bases from J; junction bases left unmatched: 8. This CDR3 is 15 amino acids long. Per germline, CDR1 MDHEN and CDR2 SYDVKM.

The V and J genes are TRBV5-1 and TRBJ1-2, with TRBD1 as a possible D gene (6 bases). The germline gives CDR1 SGHRS, CDR2 YFSETQ. CDR3 size: 16 residues. Trimming pared 0 bases from V and 7 bases from J, leaving 19 bases between. DNA for the CDR3: TGCGCCAGCAGCTTGGAGGTGCCAGGGGTCGTCATTGGCTACACCTTC. It is translated as CASSLEVPGVVIGYTF.

The rearrangement links TRBV3-1 to TRBJ1-2; D call uncertain. V was trimmed by 1 base and J by 7 bases, leaving 13 bases between them. This CDR3 region has 14 residues. The germline gives CDR1 LGHDT, CDR2 YNNKEL (reference sequence). CDR3 nucleotides: TGTGCCAGCAGCCAAGCTGGTGGTCGTCGTGGCTACACCTTC. Translated: CASSQAGGRRGYTF.

This rearrangement joins TRBV18 to TRBJ2-3; the D gene is possibly TRBD1 (6 bases). Trimming left V 3 bases short and J 0 bases short, with 10 bases between. Germline V gene data show CDR1 as KGHSH and CDR2 as LQKENI. The CDR3 runs to 15 residues. As DNA, the CDR3 is TGTGCCAGCTCACCGCCTGGACAGAGCACAGATACGCAGTATTTT. This encodes CASSPPGQSTDTQYF. Filled out from reference TRBV18 and TRBJ2-3, the complete variable domain reads NAGVMQNPRHLVRRRGQEARLRCSPMKGHSHVYWYRQLPEEGLKFMVYLQKENIIDESGMPKERFSAEFPKEGPSILRIQQVVRGDSAAYFCASSPPGQSTDTQYFGPGTRLTVL.

This clonotype is a singleton in its sample. The genes are TRBV5-4 and TRBJ2-1; D possibly corresponds to TRBD2 (6 bases). The CDR3 is made up of 17 amino acids. Trimming cost V 0 bases and J 5 bases, with 18 bases left between them. Per germline, CDR1 SGHNT and CDR2 YYREEE (reference sequence). Here the CDR3 reads CASSLGMGGTTNNEQFF. The CDR3 DNA reads TGTGCCAGCAGCTTGGGAATGGGGGGAACGACTAACAATGAGCAGTTCTTC. Drawing the rest from reference TRBV5-4 and TRBJ2-1, the complete variable domain is ETGVTQSPTHLIKTRGQQVTLRCSSQSGHNTVSWYQQALGQGPQFIFQYYREEENGRGNFPPRFSGLQFPNYSSELNVNALELDDSALYLCASSLGMGGTTNNEQFFGPGTRLTVL.

With respect to this clonotype: The junction differs from germline at one of its ends, possibly a read error. The chain recombines TRBV20-1 with TRBJ2-3; TRBD2 matches 10 bases. The CDR3 consists of 12 residues. The germline gives CDR1 DFQATT, CDR2 SNEGSKA (reference sequence). For the CDR3, the DNA is TGCAGGGCTAGCGGGAGCGCAGATACGCAGTATTTT. Its translation: CRASGSADTQYF.

The rearrangement uses TRBV28 and TRBJ2-5; 8 positions agree with TRBD1. The CDR3 sequence is 14 residues long. The V gene end was trimmed by 2 bases and the J gene end by 4 bases; junction bases not matched to a gene: 3. From germline, CDR1 is MDHEN and CDR2 SYDVKM. This CDR3 is CASSLQGARETQYF. DNA of the CDR3: TGTGCCAGCAGTTTACAGGGGGCCCGAGAGACCCAGTACTTC.

The genes are TRBV18 and TRBJ2-5; D is ambiguous. V shed 1 base and J shed 7 bases, with 13 bases lying between them. This CDR3 comprises 14 residues. In germline, CDR1 is KGHSH, CDR2 LQKENI. CDR3 protein: CASSPLGDPGTQYF. Here the CDR3 DNA reads TGTGCCAGCTCACCACTAGGCGATCCTGGGACCCAGTACTTC.

The gene calls are TRBV11-2 and TRBJ1-5; 7 nucleotides agree with TRBD1. This CDR3 region has 13 residues. V was clipped by 5 bases and J by 5 bases; unmatched bases: 3. The germline V gene has CDR1 SGHAT and CDR2 FQNNGV. CDR3 coding DNA: TGTGCCAGCAGCACAGGGGTTTATCAGCCCCAGCATTTT. Its translation is CASSTGVYQPQHF.

This clonotype has just a few counts. V gene TRBV12-3 or TRBV12-4 combines with J gene TRBJ2-7, with 11 bases identical to TRBD2. The CDR3 has 15 amino acids. J gave up 3 bases and V 1 base, and 2 bases lay outside the gene matches. The CDR3 DNA is TGTGCCAGCAGTTTAGAACTAGCGGGAGTCTACGAGCAGTACTTC. It encodes CASSLELAGVYEQYF.